The following is a TCR beta chain sequence with its context. Cohort placement rested on clinical history that participants reported themselves. For recovered donors of Cohort 3, there were two negative PCRs, clearance, or symptom resolution. Original methodology: Estimation of nucleated cell counts relied on the amplification of reference gene primers. Repertoires were generated with immunoSEQ multiplex PCR, while TCRdb's copy carries only in-frame clones and drops some. V, J and clone size are taken as reported in that table, and D and trimming were inferred from the DNA itself. Of 200,000 to 250,000 clones in the sample, 70% to 85% were seen once. This entry belongs to a study of blood T cell repertoires in COVID-19. On the study more broadly: COVID-19 samples collected from the United States, Italy and Spain covered acute and convalescent phases.

Trimming removed 4 bases from V and 6 bases from J; junction bases left unmatched: 6. CDR3 length: 15 residues. From germline, CDR1 is SGHTA and CDR2 FQGNSA. The clonotype originates from a woman aged 60-70 years who had recovered from COVID-19. V is TRBV7-2 and J is TRBJ2-2, with TRBD2 identical over 9 bases. Material: PBMCs or T cells enriched from blood (not recorded which). The CDR3 sequence is CASSSPAGGAGELFF. The CDR3 DNA follows: TGTGCCAGCAGCTCCCCTGCGGGAGGGGCCGGGGAGCTGTTTTTT.